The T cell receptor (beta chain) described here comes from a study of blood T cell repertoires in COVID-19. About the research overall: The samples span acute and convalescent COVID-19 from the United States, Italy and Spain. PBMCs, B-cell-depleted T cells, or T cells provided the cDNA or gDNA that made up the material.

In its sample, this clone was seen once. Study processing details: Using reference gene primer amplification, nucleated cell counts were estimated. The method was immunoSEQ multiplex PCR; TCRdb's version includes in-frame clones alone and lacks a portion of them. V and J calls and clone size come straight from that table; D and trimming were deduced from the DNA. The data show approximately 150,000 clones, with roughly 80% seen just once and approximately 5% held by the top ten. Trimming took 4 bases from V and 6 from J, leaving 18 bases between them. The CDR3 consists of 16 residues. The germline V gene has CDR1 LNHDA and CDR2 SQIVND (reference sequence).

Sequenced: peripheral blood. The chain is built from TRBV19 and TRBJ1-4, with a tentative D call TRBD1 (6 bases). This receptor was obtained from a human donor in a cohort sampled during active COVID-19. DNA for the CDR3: TGTGCCAGTAGTACCAACTTCGGCAGGGGCGATGAAAAACTGTTTTTT. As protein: CASSTNFGRGDEKLFF.